This T cell receptor (beta chain) was sequenced for a study of blood T cells in healthy people across ages. The second PCR ran roughly 6 to 11 cycles with a sample-barcoded 5' primer and J-beta primers. TCRdb passed the 5' RACE reads through MiXCR, listing each CDR3 protein once. The sample carries around 800,000 distinct CDR3 sequences, about 59% recorded once. Regarding this clonotype: Antigen specificity is unknown.

Findings and limits, study-wide: Comparison with aged donors showed that long-lived donors had more naive CD4+ cells and higher diversity. Percentage of naive T cells showed a strong correlation with TCR beta diversity.

V shed 3 bases and J shed 9 bases, with 16 bases lying between them. Germline V lookup: CDR1 ENHRY, CDR2 SYGVKD. The CDR3 spans 14 residues. Sequenced sample: blood. The chain employs TRBV10-3 and TRBJ2-3, with D perhaps TRBD2 (5 bases). This sequence was found in a man aged 25 to 40 in good health. The CDR3 reads CAISDGGRSMTQYF. The CDR3 DNA is TGTGCCATCAGTGACGGTGGGAGATCCATGACGCAGTATTTT.